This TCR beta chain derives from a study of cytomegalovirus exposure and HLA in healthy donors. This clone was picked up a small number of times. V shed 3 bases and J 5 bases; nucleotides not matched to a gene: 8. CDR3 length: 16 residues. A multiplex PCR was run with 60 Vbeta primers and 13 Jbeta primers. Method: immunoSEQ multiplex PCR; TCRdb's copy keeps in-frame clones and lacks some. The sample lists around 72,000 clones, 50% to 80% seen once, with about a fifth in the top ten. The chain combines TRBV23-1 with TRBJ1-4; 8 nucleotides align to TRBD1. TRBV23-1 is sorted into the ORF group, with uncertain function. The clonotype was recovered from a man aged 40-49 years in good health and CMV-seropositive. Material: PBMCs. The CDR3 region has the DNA TGCGCCAGCAGTCACCCCAGGGGGCAAAGAAATGAAAAACTGTTTTTT. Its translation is CASSHPRGQRNEKLFF.